The entry below describes one T cell receptor (beta chain). Its antigen is not known. These data are taken from a study of shared clonotypes between healthy human individuals. Study-wide points: Unshared clonotypes carried lower generation probabilities than those common to all four donors.

The donors, all of them Caucasian adults, lived in Nashville, Tennessee. CD4+ cells underwent separation, giving CD45RA+ naive and CD45RA-negative memory subsets. Per the original methods: Junction-only immunoSEQ sequences carried no quality scores, so filtering differed. Sequencing was performed with immunoSEQ multiplex PCR; in TCRdb, only in-frame clones are kept and a portion is missing. V and J calls and clone size are those listed in that table; D and trimming were worked out from the DNA. The table lists about 2.4 million clones, approximately 93% of them singletons. This receptor was obtained from a man younger than 35 in good health. Some clones in this sample may be carry-over from other donors' samples. Input material: naive CD4+ T cells from PBMCs. The subset is: CD45RA+ positively selected.

The CDR3 DNA follows: TGTGCCAGCAGCAACGAGGGGGTCGGCACAGATACGCAGTATTTT. This codes for CASSNEGVGTDTQYF. This rearrangement joins TRBV11-2 to TRBJ2-3, with D tentatively TRBD1 (6 bases). Looked up from germline, CDR1 is SGHAT and CDR2 is FQNNGV. V gave up 5 bases and J gave up 1 base, with 13 bases separating them. This CDR3 region has 15 residues.